The T cell receptor (beta chain) under discussion was sequenced for a study of T cells after yellow fever vaccination. Study-level results: Bulk-population clonotypes that are abundant could appear as contaminants in FACS-sorted repertoires.

A note on this clonotype: Its antigen is not known.

Trimming pared 3 bases from V and 5 bases from J, leaving 16 bases between. This CDR3 is 15 amino acids long. TCRdb passed the 5' RACE reads through MiXCR, listing each CDR3 protein once. The sample has around 340,000 distinct CDR3 sequences, 8.5% to 9% seen once; the top ten hold about a sixth. The sample consisted of PBMCs, taken on the day of the first yellow fever vaccination. This clonotype originated in a man aged 18 to 29 who received the YFV17D yellow fever vaccine. This sequence joins TRBV12-3 or TRBV12-4 and TRBJ1-1; D not resolved. The CDR3 loop is CASSLREVGRTEAFF. CDR3 DNA sequence: TGTGCCAGCAGTTTGAGGGAAGTAGGGCGGACTGAAGCTTTCTTT.